Here is one T cell receptor beta chain with its context. This specimen belongs to a study of blood T cell repertoires in COVID-19. Study background: The cDNA or gDNA used as material had been derived from T cells, B-cell-depleted T cells, or PBMCs.

The V gene's germline CDR1 is SGHVS and CDR2 FQNEAQ. This CDR3 spans 16 amino acids. Losses at the gene ends were 3 bases for V and 3 bases for J; bases not matched to a gene: 7. Profiled with immunoSEQ multiplex PCR; TCRdb holds only in-frame clones, not every one. There are 80,000 to 90,000 clones in the sample; 87% occur only once, and about 5.3% lies in the top ten. Sequencing was performed on peripheral blood. This clonotype was sampled from a man aged 55 to 70 with acute or convalescent COVID-19. The chain recombines TRBV7-8 with TRBJ2-3; 9 nucleotides agree with TRBD2. In DNA, the CDR3 is TGTGCCAGCAGCTTCTTACAGCGGGGGGCTACAGATACGCAGTATTTT. Translating gives CASSFLQRGATDTQYF.